A single sample gave rise to the 30 T cell receptor beta chains below, sequenced in a study of control samples from healthy donors and cancer patients. Repertoires were generated with immunoSEQ multiplex PCR, while TCRdb's copy carries only in-frame clones and drops some. The table has 97,000 or so clones, under 95% seen once. The source material was blood. These receptor sequences come from a woman aged 18 to 35 in good health.

The CDR3 coding sequence is TGCAGCGTCGCCGGGACTAGCGGGAACTCGAACACCGGGGAGCTGTTTTTT. Translating gives CSVAGTSGNSNTGELFF. The chain links TRBV29-1 to TRBJ2-2, with 13 bases lining up with TRBD2. The J segment lost 0 bases and the V segment lost 6 bases, leaving 7 bases of the junction unmatched. Germline CDR1 and CDR2: SQVTM and ANQGSEA. This CDR3 region has 17 residues.

V gene TRBV27 combines with J gene TRBJ2-2; perhaps D is TRBD1 or TRBD2 (5 bases each). The V end lost 6 bases, the J end lost 8 bases, and 10 bases lay between the germline ends. Germline V gene sequence: CDR1 MNHEY, CDR2 SMNVEV (reference sequence). This CDR3 region has 12 residues. CDR3 sequence reads: CASRGVIGELFF. The CDR3 coding sequence is TGTGCCAGCAGGGGGGTTATTGGGGAGCTGTTTTTT.

This clone was picked up one time. The chain recombines TRBV10-2 with TRBJ1-6; the D gene is possibly TRBD1 (5 bases). Per germline, CDR1 WSHSY and CDR2 SAAADI. The CDR3 length is 18 residues. V lost 7 bases and J 8 bases, leaving 27 bases between the germline ends. CDR3 nucleotide sequence: TGCGCCAGCAACTCTAGGTGGGAGTGGGACGGGCAGGATTCACCCCTCCACTTT. It codes for CASNSRWEWDGQDSPLHF.

The chain links TRBV6-6 to TRBJ1-5; D is undetermined. V lost 0 bases, J lost 6 bases, and 6 bases lay in between. CDR1 MNHNY and CDR2 SVGAGI come from the germline V gene (reference sequence). The CDR3 runs 13 residues. CDR3 coding DNA: TGTGCCAGCAGTTACTCGAACTCTCAGCCCCAGCATTTT. It specifies CASSYSNSQPQHF.

The gene calls are TRBV6-1 and TRBJ1-3; maybe TRBD1 (6 bases). Germline V gene data show CDR1 as MNHNS and CDR2 as SASEGT. Trimming took off 4 bases at V and 3 bases at J, with 16 bases between the two ends. This CDR3 comprises 16 residues. CDR3 bases: TGTGCCAGCAGTGTCGGACAGCGCGCGTTTGGAAACACCATATATTTT. Translation gives CASSVGQRAFGNTIYF.

The chain links TRBV3-1 (or the pseudogene TRBV3-2) to TRBJ2-1, with 8 positions matching TRBD2. This CDR3 is built from 15 residues. The J segment lost 4 bases and the V segment lost 1 base, leaving 3 bases of the junction unmatched. Looked up from germline, CDR1 is LGHDT and CDR2 is YNNKEL (reference sequence). The CDR3 reads CASSQVPGGYNEQFF. DNA for the CDR3: TGTGCCAGCAGCCAAGTCCCGGGGGGGTACAATGAGCAGTTCTTC.

The V and J genes are TRBV9 and TRBJ2-3, with 11 bases fitting TRBD2. CDR1 is SGDLS and CDR2 is YYNGEE in the germline V gene. V lost 3 bases, J lost 0 bases, and 15 bases stayed unmatched. The CDR3 consists of 20 residues. The CDR3 protein is CASSGVMKGTSGYSTDTQYF. DNA of the CDR3: TGTGCCAGCAGCGGGGTTATGAAGGGGACTAGCGGCTATAGCACAGATACGCAGTATTTT.

The CDR3: CASREGADKNIQYF. CDR3 nucleotides: TGCGCCAGCAGGGAGGGGGCGGACAAAAACATTCAGTACTTC. This chain links TRBV10-1 with TRBJ2-4; maybe TRBD1 (7 bases). CDR3 length equals 14 residues. V was cut by 6 bases and J by 3 bases, with 12 bases left in between. Germline CDR1 and CDR2: WNHNN and SYGVQD (reference sequence).

Points on this clone: This sample includes further DNA sequences coding for the same CDR3. As DNA, the CDR3 is TGCGCCAGCAGCTTGAGCGGACAAGAGACCCAGTACTTC. Translated: CASSLSGQETQYF. The chain links TRBV5-1 to TRBJ2-5, with a possible D match to TRBD2 (5 bases). CDR3 length equals 13 residues. The ends were cut back, 1 base at V and 2 bases at J, with 6 bases in the middle. In germline, CDR1 is SGHRS, CDR2 YFSETQ.

The chain uses TRBV21-1 and TRBJ2-5; the table's D call of TRBD2 was not tested on the DNA. TRBV21-1 is listed as a pseudogene. There are 21 residues in the CDR3. CDR3 residues: CASRTGRGAPPSGTSQETQYF. The CDR3 coding sequence is TGTGCCAGCAGAACCGGGAGAGGGGCACCCCCGAGCGGGACTTCACAAGAGACCCAGTACTTC.

The V call is TRBV10-1, the J call TRBJ1-1; weak D call: TRBD1 (6 bases). Trimming took off 3 bases at V and 2 bases at J, with 13 bases between the two ends. CDR3 length: 15 amino acids. Germline loops: CDR1 WNHNN, CDR2 SYGVQD (reference sequence). The CDR3 sequence is CASSDGQLFNTEAFF. The CDR3 DNA follows: TGCGCCAGCAGTGACGGACAGCTTTTTAACACTGAAGCTTTCTTT.

The J gene is TRBJ2-4, the V gene TRBV3-1 (or the pseudogene TRBV3-2), with 11 bases matching TRBD2. The CDR3 has 16 residues. The trim removed 1 base at V and 7 bases at J, leaving 6 bases unmatched. CDR1 and CDR2 (germline): LGHDT, YNNKEL (reference sequence). CDR3 amino acids: CASSQVRASGRNIQYF. The CDR3 nucleotides read TGTGCCAGCAGCCAAGTTAGGGCTAGCGGGAGGAACATTCAGTACTTC.

The chain uses TRBV7-9 and TRBJ1-1; 8 bases map to TRBD1. The CDR3 runs 13 residues. Losses at the gene ends were 6 bases for V and 4 bases for J; bases not matched to a gene: 4. Germline assignment: CDR1 SEHNR and CDR2 FQNEAQ (reference sequence). The CDR3 DNA reads as TGTGCCAGCAGGGATGGGACAGGCACTGAAGCTTTCTTT. Protein: CASRDGTGTEAFF.

The chain joins TRBV24-1 to TRBJ2-2; the match to TRBD2 covers 7 bases. V lost 5 bases to trimming and J lost 5 bases; unmatched junction nucleotides: 13. The V gene's germline CDR1 is KGHDR and CDR2 SFDVKD. The CDR3 spans 17 residues. CDR3 nucleotides: TGTGCCACCAGTGCCCCGCCGGCGACGGGGGGTACCGGGGAGCTGTTTTTT. The encoded protein is CATSAPPATGGTGELFF.

This chain links TRBV27 with TRBJ2-1; D might be TRBD2 (5 bases). Trimming cost V 7 bases and J 7 bases, with 11 bases left between them. The germline V gene has CDR1 MNHEY and CDR2 SMNVEV (reference sequence). The CDR3 loop spans 12 amino acids. In DNA, the CDR3 is TGTGCCAGCACCTCGGACTTAAATGAGCAGTTCTTC. This gives the protein CASTSDLNEQFF.

This clone is medium-sized within its sample. The chain uses TRBV29-1 and TRBJ1-2; weak D call: TRBD1 (5 bases). Germline CDR1 and CDR2: SQVTM and ANQGSEA. With 7 bases removed from V and 4 bases from J, the gap between germline ends came to 13 bases. The CDR3 runs to 12 residues. The CDR3 coding sequence is TGCAGCGGCAACGTAGACAGCTATGGCTACACCTTC. The encoded protein is CSGNVDSYGYTF.

The chain couples TRBV15 to TRBJ1-4; D gene ambiguous. The germline V gene encodes CDR1 LNHNV and CDR2 YYDKDF (reference sequence). This CDR3 has 12 amino acids. V lost 0 bases and J 4 bases, leaving 0 bases between the germline ends. The CDR3 protein is CATSRDNEKLFF. The CDR3 region has the DNA TGTGCCACCAGCAGAGATAATGAAAAACTGTTTTTT.

The gene calls are TRBV24-1 and TRBJ1-2; TRBD1 might be the D (5 bases). The germline gives CDR1 KGHDR, CDR2 SFDVKD. CDR3 length: 13 amino acids. Trimming left V 2 bases short and J 4 bases short, with 7 bases between. CDR3 in DNA: TGTGCCACCAGTGATTCAAGGGGCTATGGCTACACCTTC. Its protein is CATSDSRGYGYTF.

This clone came up once. The CDR3 DNA reads TGTGCCAGCAGCTTAGGGGTGGGGCGCTACGAGCAGTACTTC. This codes for CASSLGVGRYEQYF. The chain couples TRBV7-9 to TRBJ2-7; tentative D call: TRBD1 (5 bases). Germline V gene lookup returns CDR1 SEHNR and CDR2 FQNEAQ (reference sequence). This CDR3 region has 14 residues. Trimming removed 1 base from V and 3 bases from J, with 10 bases in between.

V gene TRBV11-2 combines with J gene TRBJ1-1, with 7 bases identical to TRBD1. The ends lost 4 bases at V and 6 bases at J; junction bases unmatched: 11. The CDR3 has 15 residues. Germline CDR1 and CDR2: SGHAT and FQNNGV. CDR3 nucleotides: TGTGCCAGCAGCTCCCTCACAGGGGTAAGACCTGAAGCTTTCTTT. Encoded protein: CASSSLTGVRPEAFF.

The chain couples TRBV22-1 to TRBJ2-5; the DNA was not used to check the table's D call, TRBD1. TRBV22-1 is flagged as a pseudogene. The CDR3 is 20 amino acids. The DNA for the CDR3 is TGTCCTGGGAGCGCACTAGGGCAGGCTTGGGGCAAGAGCTCCCAAGAGACCCAGTACTTC. It translates to CPGSALGQAWGKSSQETQYF.

V is TRBV6-5 and J is TRBJ1-6, with TRBD1 matching 9 bases. V shed 6 bases, J shed 7 bases, and the junction held 7 bases outside the gene matches. In germline, CDR1 is MNHEY, CDR2 SVGAGI. The length of the CDR3 is 15 residues. Here the CDR3 reads CASSSGTGNNSPLHF. CDR3 nucleotide sequence: TGTGCCAGCAGCTCAGGGACAGGGAACAATTCACCCCTCCACTTT.

The V gene is TRBV4-2, the J gene TRBJ1-4, with a weak D call TRBD1 (5 bases). The CDR3 is 17 amino acids. CDR1 and CDR2 (germline): LGHNA, YNFKEQ. V was pared by 6 bases and J by 4 bases, with 21 bases between. The CDR3 region has the DNA TGTGCCAGCAGGCCTAATTACCGAGACAGAATTAATGAAAAACTGTTTTTT. Translation gives CASRPNYRDRINEKLFF.

The chain links TRBV6-2 or TRBV6-3 to TRBJ1-1; no clear D gene. There are 14 residues in the CDR3. The V and J ends lost 2 bases and 2 bases respectively, with 9 bases between them. The germline CDR1 and CDR2 sequences are MNHEY and SVGEGT. For the CDR3, the DNA is TGTGCCAGCAGTTACCGCCAGGCTAACACTGAAGCTTTCTTT. Translation gives CASSYRQANTEAFF.

The gene calls are TRBV6-6 and TRBJ2-3; 10 nucleotides line up with TRBD1. The V and J ends lost 7 bases and 3 bases, in that order; junction bases with no gene match: 7. The CDR3 contains 15 residues. Germline CDR1 and CDR2: MNHNY and SVGAGI (reference sequence). The CDR3 nucleotides are TGTGCCAGCACCCTGGGACAGGGGATGACAGATACGCAGTATTTT. Amino acids: CASTLGQGMTDTQYF.

V is TRBV27 and J is TRBJ1-5; D is undetermined. V gave up 3 bases and J gave up 5 bases, with 8 bases separating them. Per germline, CDR1 MNHEY and CDR2 SMNVEV (reference sequence). This CDR3 spans 13 amino acids. The DNA for the CDR3 is TGTGCCAGCAGTTTGGCAGGCGATCAGCCCCAGCATTTT. Translated: CASSLAGDQPQHF.

This chain links TRBV2 with TRBJ2-7; 7 bases align to TRBD1. This CDR3 contains 13 residues. V was clipped by 7 bases and J by 0 bases; unmatched bases: 3. From germline, CDR1 is SNHLY and CDR2 FYNNEI. The CDR3: CASNRQGSYEQYF. CDR3 bases: TGTGCCAGCAACAGACAGGGCTCCTACGAGCAGTACTTC.

This clone was picked up one time. The chain couples TRBV7-2 to TRBJ1-4, with a tentative D call TRBD1 (6 bases). The CDR3 contains 15 residues. CDR1 and CDR2 (germline): SGHTA, FQGNSA. V lost 5 bases, J lost 5 bases, and 15 bases lay in between. The CDR3 here is CASSRGAGTNEKLFF. CDR3 bases: TGTGCCAGCAGCCGGGGGGCAGGGACGAATGAAAAACTGTTTTTT.

The genes are TRBV6-2 or TRBV6-3 and TRBJ2-7; 12 bases map to TRBD2. V dropped 4 bases and J dropped 4; count of bases not matched to a gene: 11. There are 17 residues in the CDR3. Germline V gene lookup returns CDR1 MNHEY and CDR2 SVGEGT. The CDR3 DNA is TGTGCCAGCAGTTCTAAAAAGACTAGCGGGAGAACTTACGAGCAGTACTTC. This sequence encodes CASSSKKTSGRTYEQYF.

The chain recombines TRBV3-1 (or the pseudogene TRBV3-2) with TRBJ2-7; tentatively, D is TRBD1 (5 bases). V lost 10 bases and J lost 1, with 17 bases in between. The CDR3 consists of 14 residues. Germline lookup yields CDR1 LGHDT and CDR2 YNNKEL (reference sequence). The CDR3 loop reads CATSDTTRSYEQYF. The CDR3 DNA reads as TGTGCCACCTCGGACACCACCCGATCCTACGAGCAGTACTTC.